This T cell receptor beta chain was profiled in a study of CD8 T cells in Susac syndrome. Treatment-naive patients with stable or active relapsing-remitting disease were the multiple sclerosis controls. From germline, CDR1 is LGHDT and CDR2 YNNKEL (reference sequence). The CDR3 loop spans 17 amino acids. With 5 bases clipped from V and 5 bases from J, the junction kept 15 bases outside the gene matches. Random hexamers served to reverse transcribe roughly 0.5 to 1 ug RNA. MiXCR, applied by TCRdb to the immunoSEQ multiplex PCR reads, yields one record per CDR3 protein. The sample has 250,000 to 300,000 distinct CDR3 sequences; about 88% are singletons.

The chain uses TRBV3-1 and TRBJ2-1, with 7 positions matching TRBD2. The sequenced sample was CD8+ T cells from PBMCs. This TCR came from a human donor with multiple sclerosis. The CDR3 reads CASSSLAAGYLNNEQFF. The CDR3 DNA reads TGTGCCAGCAGCTCCCTAGCGGCGGGATACTTGAACAATGAGCAGTTCTTC.